In this sample, the clone carrying this TCR beta chain turned up many times. Its antigen is not identified. One entry per CDR3 protein, called by TCRdb with MiXCR from the RT-PCR reads. The sample lists about 580,000 distinct CDR3 sequences, approximately 14% occurring once. The sample originates from a study of response to subunit inactivated influenza vaccine. Study results and caveats: With each seasonal influenza vaccination, the authors suggested, few new T cells are recruited.

Trimming shortened V by 3 bases and J by 0 bases, and 10 bases separated the two germline ends. The V gene's germline CDR1 is SGHVS and CDR2 FQNEAQ. This CDR3 region has 15 residues. The chain recombines TRBV7-8 with TRBJ2-3, with no clear D. This sequence was found in a man aged 45-65 years who received an inactivated influenza vaccine. The source material was PBMCs from blood, sampled 11 to 12 days after vaccination. In nucleotides, the CDR3 is TGTGCCAGCAGCTTCGAACCGAGCAGCACAGATACGCAGTATTTT. Its translation: CASSFEPSSTDTQYF.